These 21 T cell receptor beta chains were all obtained from the same sample, sequenced in a study of shared clonotypes between healthy human individuals. Clones were read by immunoSEQ multiplex PCR, and TCRdb kept only the in-frame ones, dropping some. The table has fewer than 850,000 clones, less than 80% seen once; the top ten hold around 1.8%. Sequencing was carried out using memory CD4+ T cells sorted from blood. Subset given: CD45RA-negative fraction. Receptors originate from a woman aged 30 to 39 in good health.

This clone was counted between two and nine times. The chain recombines TRBV27 with TRBJ1-1, with TRBD1 matching over 9 bases. CDR1 MNHEY and CDR2 SMNVEV come from the germline V gene (reference sequence). CDR3 size: 17 residues. V lost 5 bases and J lost 0; bases outside the gene matches: 10. The CDR3 reads CASSPTSGTGMNTEAFF. CDR3 sequence (DNA): TGTGCCAGCAGTCCAACCTCCGGGACAGGGATGAACACTGAAGCTTTCTTT.

V gene TRBV7-8 combines with J gene TRBJ2-7; 7 bases match TRBD2. Unmatched junction bases numbered 5, after V lost 4 bases and J lost 5 bases. Germline V gene lookup returns CDR1 SGHVS and CDR2 FQNEAQ. CDR3 length: 13 residues. CDR3 coding DNA: TGTGCCAGCAGCTCGCAGCGGGAAAACGAGCAGTACTTC. Its protein product is CASSSQRENEQYF.

V gene TRBV28 combines with J gene TRBJ1-2; D is ambiguous. V lost 8 bases to trimming and J lost 3 bases, with 16 bases between them. Germline V gene lookup returns CDR1 MDHEN and CDR2 SYDVKM. The CDR3 extends over 14 amino acids. The CDR3 region has the DNA TGTGCCAGCCGAGAGGGTAATCGATACTATGGCTACACCTTC. Its translation is CASREGNRYYGYTF.

This chain joins TRBV10-3 and TRBJ2-7; TRBD1 matches 11 bases. The junction had 7 bases not matched to a gene; V was cut back by 5 bases and J by 7 bases. This CDR3 is built from 14 residues. CDR1 is ENHRY, CDR2 SYGVKD, per germline. This CDR3 is CAISRDRGKGEQYF. The CDR3, as DNA: TGTGCCATCAGTAGGGACAGGGGGAAGGGGGAGCAGTACTTC.

The chain links TRBV5-6 to TRBJ2-2; 10 nucleotides align to TRBD1. The CDR3 has 16 amino acids. The J segment lost 6 bases and the V segment lost 4 bases, leaving 9 bases of the junction unmatched. CDR1 and CDR2 (germline): SGHDT, YYEEEE. CDR3 sequence reads: CASSQQGQGLAGELFF. The CDR3 coding sequence is TGTGCCAGCAGCCAGCAGGGACAGGGGTTGGCCGGGGAGCTGTTTTTT.

V usage is TRBV7-3 and J usage is TRBJ2-3; 9 bases align to TRBD2. The J segment lost 4 bases and the V segment lost 3 bases, leaving 2 bases of the junction unmatched. The V gene's germline CDR1 is SGHTA and CDR2 FQGTGA. The CDR3 runs 14 residues. DNA for the CDR3: TGTGCCAGCAGCTTTAGCGGGAGTTCAGATACGCAGTATTTT. Protein: CASSFSGSSDTQYF.

The chain is built from TRBV10-3 and TRBJ1-1; D is ambiguous. Germline V gene sequence: CDR1 ENHRY, CDR2 SYGVKD. The CDR3 covers 11 residues. Trimming removed 2 bases at V and 7 bases at J, with 5 bases between. The CDR3 is CAISERFEAFF. The CDR3, as DNA: TGTGCCATCAGTGAGCGCTTTGAAGCTTTCTTT.

This clone appeared a single time. This chain links TRBV27 with TRBJ1-5; D gene ambiguous. Germline values: CDR1 MNHEY, CDR2 SMNVEV (reference sequence). V was clipped by 6 bases and J by 0 bases, with 6 bases between them. The CDR3 consists of 13 residues. CDR3 in DNA: TGTGCCAGCAGGTTCGATAGCAATCAGCCCCAGCATTTT. Translated: CASRFDSNQPQHF.

This clone was seen once. Additional DNA sequences in this sample encode the identical CDR3. The CDR3 region has the DNA TGCGCCAGCAGCTTAGACAGTTTCTACGAGCAGTACTTC. This translates into CASSLDSFYEQYF. J is TRBJ2-7 and V is TRBV5-1; the D gene is possibly TRBD1 (5 bases). Germline V lookup: CDR1 SGHRS, CDR2 YFSETQ. CDR3 length equals 13 residues. V shed 2 bases and J shed 3 bases, with 9 bases lying between them. The whole variable domain, filled in from reference TRBV5-1 and TRBJ2-7, reads KAGVTQTPRYLIKTRGQQVTLSCSPISGHRSVSWYQQTPGQGLQFLFEYFSETQRNKGNFPGRFSGRQFSNSRSEMNVSTLELGDSALYLCASSLDSFYEQYFGPGTRLTVT.

Comments on this clone: At the DNA level, this CDR3 is encoded by other sequences in the same sample as well. The chain is built from TRBV5-1 and TRBJ2-3, with TRBD1 as a possible D gene (6 bases). This CDR3 has 15 amino acids. V lost 0 bases, J lost 3 bases, and 11 bases lay in between. Germline V gene lookup returns CDR1 SGHRS and CDR2 YFSETQ. In DNA, the CDR3 is TGCGCCAGCAGCTTGGTCGGACAGATAACAGATACGCAGTATTTT. As protein: CASSLVGQITDTQYF.

The CDR3 nucleotides are TGCGCCAGCAGCTTCGGGACAGCAGCCTACGAGCAGTACTTC. It yields the protein CASSFGTAAYEQYF. V and J are TRBV5-1 and TRBJ2-7, with TRBD1 matching 7 bases. CDR1 SGHRS and CDR2 YFSETQ come from the germline V gene. The CDR3 has 14 residues. V was pared by 2 bases and J by 2 bases, with 4 bases of the junction left unmatched.

The rearrangement joins TRBV28 to TRBJ2-3; D gene unclear. V lost 5 bases and J lost 4, with 13 bases in between. Per the germline V gene, CDR1 is MDHEN and CDR2 is SYDVKM. CDR3 length: 14 residues. CDR3 bases: TGTGCCAGCAGTCCTCACCGGAACCCAGATACGCAGTATTTT. It translates to CASSPHRNPDTQYF.

CDR3 in DNA: TGTGCCAGCAGTTTCACGACCCCTAGCACTGAAGCTTTCTTT. Translation gives CASSFTTPSTEAFF. The chain is built from TRBV6-6 and TRBJ1-1, with unresolved D. CDR3 length: 14 residues. Germline CDR1 MNHNY, CDR2 SVGAGI (reference sequence). V was cut by 4 bases and J by 4 bases, with 13 bases left in between.

This clone has a single count. The V call is TRBV5-1, the J call TRBJ2-6; no clear D gene. Germline lookup yields CDR1 SGHRS and CDR2 YFSETQ. V dropped 4 bases and J dropped 0 bases, with 11 bases sitting between them. The CDR3 has 16 residues. The CDR3 bases are TGCGCCAGCAGCAGGCTGGCTAGCTCTGGGGCCAACGTCCTGACTTTC. Translation: CASSRLASSGANVLTF.

The chain combines TRBV10-3 with TRBJ2-3; 11 bases match TRBD2. Trimming removed 4 bases from V and 6 bases from J; junction bases left unmatched: 9. The CDR3 runs to 16 residues. Germline assignment: CDR1 ENHRY and CDR2 SYGVKD. The CDR3 region is CAISGGLAASEDTQYF. CDR3 coding DNA: TGTGCCATCAGTGGGGGACTAGCGGCTTCGGAGGATACGCAGTATTTT.

The V and J genes are TRBV10-3 and TRBJ1-2; D gene ambiguous. The V end lost 10 bases, the J end lost 5 bases, and 8 bases lay between the germline ends. CDR3 length: 10 amino acids. Germline CDR1 and CDR2: ENHRY and SYGVKD. CDR3 sequence: CATQEYGYTF. The CDR3 DNA reads as TGTGCCACCCAGGAGTATGGCTACACCTTC.

The chain combines TRBV20-1 with TRBJ2-2; no clear D. The CDR3 consists of 11 residues. Germline V gene data show CDR1 as DFQATT and CDR2 as SNEGSKA (reference sequence). V was pared by 5 bases and J by 7 bases, with 8 bases between. The CDR3 DNA reads as TGCAGTGCTGGCTTGGGCGGGGAGCTGTTTTTT. Amino acids: CSAGLGGELFF.

This rearrangement joins TRBV6-6 to TRBJ1-2; D is uncertain. This CDR3 comprises 14 residues. V gave up 6 bases and J gave up 3 bases, with 14 bases separating them. The V gene's germline CDR1 is MNHNY and CDR2 SVGAGI (reference sequence). The CDR3 DNA sequence: TGTGCCAGCAGCCTCAATTGGGTTGACTATGGCTACACCTTC. It yields the protein CASSLNWVDYGYTF.

This clone appeared a single time. This chain joins TRBV19 and TRBJ1-1, with D maybe TRBD1 (5 bases). Germline loops: CDR1 LNHDA, CDR2 SQIVND (reference sequence). This CDR3 spans 15 amino acids. V was trimmed by 5 bases and J by 10 bases, leaving 23 bases between them. CDR3 region: CASSPRGSGGAGAFF. Here the CDR3 DNA reads TGTGCCAGTAGTCCCCGGGGGTCAGGCGGGGCGGGAGCTTTCTTT.

V gene TRBV4-1 combines with J gene TRBJ2-5; TRBD1 matches at 9 bases. Trimming cost V 3 bases and J 6 bases; bases outside gene matches: 8. Germline CDR1 MGHRA, CDR2 YSYEKL. CDR3 size: 15 residues. CDR3 nucleotide sequence: TGCGCCAGCAGCCAGCCGGGACAGGGTTGGAAGACCCAGTACTTC. Protein: CASSQPGQGWKTQYF.

The gene calls are TRBV13 and TRBJ1-1, with 8 bases fitting TRBD1. The CDR3 loop spans 18 amino acids. CDR1 is PRHDT and CDR2 is FYEKMQ in the germline V gene (reference sequence). V shed 4 bases and J 3 bases; nucleotides not matched to a gene: 16. The CDR3 region is CASSSNSVTGGWDTEAFF. The CDR3 nucleotides read TGTGCCAGCAGCTCAAACTCCGTTACAGGGGGTTGGGACACTGAAGCTTTCTTT.